A selection of T cell receptor beta chains follows, all from one sample in a study of cytomegalovirus exposure and HLA in healthy donors. The repertoire was sequenced with immunoSEQ multiplex PCR; TCRdb's copy has only in-frame clones and lacks some. The sample includes about 69,000 clones, approximately 70% of them seen just once. What was sequenced was PBMCs. The receptors were sampled from a male donor in good health and CMV-seropositive. Both conserved end residues are part of each CDR3. Fields, in order: clone size, J gene, D gene, V gene, CDR3 DNA, CDR3 protein. A D gene is named only where the DNA matches it firmly. Clone size is shown for a subset of rows, as once, few, many or a class of expanded clone.

- TRBJ2-7 - TRBV6-6 TGTGCCAGCAGACAGGGATCCGAGCAGTACTTC CASRQGSEQYF
- TRBJ2-7 - TRBV5-6 TGTGCCAGCAGCTCCCGGGGCTACGAGCAGTACTTC CASSSRGYEQYF
- TRBJ1-4 TRBD1 TRBV7-9 TGTGCCAGCAGCGTGTTGGGACAGGGGGAGTCTAATGAAAAACTGTTTTTT CASSVLGQGESNEKLFF
- TRBJ2-5 TRBD1 TRBV6-6 TGTGCCAGCAGTTACGGGACAGGGGAAAAGACCCAGTACTTC CASSYGTGEKTQYF
- TRBJ2-7 - TRBV6-1 TGTGCCAGCAGTGAAAACAGTCTCTACGAGCAGTACTTC CASSENSLYEQYF
- TRBJ1-2 TRBD1 TRBV28 TGTGCCAGCAGTGGACAGGGTATAGGGTCCTATGGCTACACCTTC CASSGQGIGSYGYTF
few TRBJ2-5 TRBD2 TRBV7-9 TGTGCCAGCAGCTCGGGCGGGGGAGAGACCCAGTACTTC CASSSGGGETQYF
few TRBJ2-2 TRBD2 TRBV7-8 TGTGCCAGCAGCTTAAAACTAGCGGGCACCGGGGAGCTGTTTTTT CASSLKLAGTGELFF
- TRBJ1-2 TRBD1 TRBV27 TGTGCCAGCAGTCTCTCGACAGGGGATGGCTACACCTTC CASSLSTGDGYTF
- TRBJ2-5 - TRBV21-1 TGTGCCAGCAGCTCGGTGGGGGACAGGGACGATTCGGGGACCCAGTACTTC CASSSVGDRDDSGTQYF
few TRBJ2-7 - TRBV28 TGTGCCAGCATCCCAAGGAGTGGATACTCCTACGAGCAGTACTTC CASIPRSGYSYEQYF
- TRBJ2-6 - TRBV6-6 TGTGCCAGCAGTTACCTAGGGGCCGGGGCCAACGTCCTGACTTTC CASSYLGAGANVLTF
- TRBJ1-1 TRBD1 TRBV5-1 TGCGCCAGCAGCGGGTCAACAGGGGGCGCCAGAAAAGCTTTCTTT CASSGSTGGARKAFF
- TRBJ2-7 - TRBV21-1 TGTGCCAACTACCGGGACACCTCCTACGAGCAGTACTTC CANYRDTSYEQYF
once TRBJ2-5 - TRBV27 TGTGCCAGCAGTTTATCACAGGGAGTTTTGTGGGAGACCCAGTACTTC CASSLSQGVLWETQYF
- TRBJ2-7 - TRBV7-3 TGTGCCAGCAGCTTTGGCAGGGCCTACGAGCAGTACTTC CASSFGRAYEQYF
- TRBJ2-2 - TRBV11-2 TGTGCCAGCAGCCTTCGGGGAGACCTGAACACCGGGGAGCTGTTTTTT CASSLRGDLNTGELFF
few TRBJ2-7 TRBD2 TRBV7-3 TGTGCCAGCAGCTTAAGGGCTAGCGGGAACCCCAAGCAGTACTTC CASSLRASGNPKQYF
- TRBJ1-1 - TRBV7-8 TGTGCCAGCAGACCCTTACTAGAGGACGCTTTCTTT CASRPLLEDAFF
few TRBJ1-2 TRBD1 TRBV2 TGTGCCAGCATGAGGACAGGGGTGGGCTACACCTTC CASMRTGVGYTF
- TRBJ2-3 TRBD2 TRBV7-9 TGTGCCAGTCTCGGGAGGGGCACAGATACGCAGTATTTT CASLGRGTDTQYF
- TRBJ2-5 TRBD2 TRBV5-4 TGTGCCAGCAGCTTCACTAGCGGGAGATTGGAGACCCAGTACTTC CASSFTSGRLETQYF
- TRBJ2-7 - TRBV5-6 TGTGCCAGCAGCTTGGGAGACTACGAGCAGTACTTC CASSLGDYEQYF
- TRBJ2-5 - TRBV29-1 TGCAGCGTTGAAAGGACAGAACAAGAGACCCAGTACTTC CSVERTEQETQYF
once TRBJ2-7 - TRBV6-5 TGTGCCAGCAGTTACTCGAAACAGTCCGACGAGCAGTACTTC CASSYSKQSDEQYF
- TRBJ2-1 - TRBV7-2 TGTGCCAGCAGCTTAGCAGAGGGGAGGAGTGAGCAGTTCTTC CASSLAEGRSEQFF
- TRBJ1-2 - TRBV5-4 TGTGCCAGCAGCCGCGGGCATCAGTCCTATGGCTACACCTTC CASSRGHQSYGYTF
- TRBJ2-1 TRBD2 TRBV6-5 TGTGCCAGCAGTTCCCTTAGCGGGAGCTCCTACAATGAGCAGTTCTTC CASSSLSGSSYNEQFF
- TRBJ2-1 TRBD2 TRBV11-3 TGTGCCAGCAGCTTAGGACTAGCGGGTTACAATGAGCAGTTCTTC CASSLGLAGYNEQFF
- TRBJ1-2 TRBD1 TRBV5-4 TGTGCCAGCAGACTGGGACAGGCTAACTATGGCTACACCTTC CASRLGQANYGYTF
- TRBJ2-7 - TRBV10-3 TGTGCCATCATGCAAGCCCCCGCCTACGAGCAGTACTTC CAIMQAPAYEQYF